The 7 T cell receptor beta chains below come from one sample, sequenced in a study of blood T cell repertoires in COVID-19. Profiled with immunoSEQ multiplex PCR; TCRdb holds only in-frame clones, not every one. The table records some 350,000 clones, nearly 90% of them present only once. Sequencing was carried out using peripheral blood. The receptors here all came from a man aged 18 to 29 with active or convalescent COVID-19.

The rearrangement joins TRBV6-5 to TRBJ1-3; weak D call: TRBD1 (5 bases). The CDR3 loop spans 15 amino acids. V was clipped by 2 bases and J by 2 bases, with 10 bases between them. Germline lookup yields CDR1 MNHEY and CDR2 SVGAGI. The CDR3 sequence is CASSYKGWTGNTIYF. DNA for the CDR3: TGTGCCAGCAGTTACAAGGGGTGGACTGGAAACACCATATATTTT.

This clone was seen a single time. This chain's CDR3 is CATSDWQGSTDTQYF. As DNA, the CDR3 is TGTGCCACCAGTGATTGGCAGGGGAGCACAGATACGCAGTATTTT. This chain links TRBV24-1 with TRBJ2-3, with D possibly matching TRBD1 (6 bases). The length of the CDR3 is 15 residues. Germline loops: CDR1 KGHDR, CDR2 SFDVKD. V lost 2 bases, J lost 0 bases, and 8 bases lay in between.

The rearrangement links TRBV29-1 to TRBJ2-5; TRBD2 agrees at 7 bases. Germline V gene lookup returns CDR1 SQVTM and CDR2 ANQGSEA. There are 20 residues in the CDR3. The junction had 27 bases not matched to a gene; V was cut back by 3 bases and J by 5 bases. The CDR3 nucleotides read TGCAGCGTTGAGCCACGGGGTCACGGTTCAGGAGGACTAGAAGTGGAGACCCAGTACTTC. As protein: CSVEPRGHGSGGLEVETQYF.

The rearrangement uses TRBV4-1 and TRBJ2-1; tentative D call: TRBD2 (6 bases). This CDR3 has 15 amino acids. The V and J ends lost 1 base and 7 bases respectively, with 14 bases between them. Germline CDR1 reads MGHRA; CDR2 reads YSYEKL. The CDR3 here is CASSQVSGAGNEQFF. The CDR3 DNA is TGCGCCAGCAGCCAAGTGTCGGGAGCAGGTAATGAGCAGTTCTTC.

The chain recombines TRBV7-2 with TRBJ2-7, with 11 bases matching TRBD2. J was trimmed by 6 bases and V by 5 bases; bases with no gene match: 6. CDR1 and CDR2 (germline): SGHTA, FQGNSA. CDR3 size: 14 residues. DNA of the CDR3: TGTGCCAGCAGCCTGACTAGCGGGAAGAGCGAGCAGTACTTC. Residues: CASSLTSGKSEQYF.

This chain uses TRBV28 with TRBJ2-2, with 12 bases fitting TRBD1. The J segment lost 4 bases and the V segment lost 4 bases, leaving 7 bases of the junction unmatched. The CDR3 length is 17 residues. Germline lookup yields CDR1 MDHEN and CDR2 SYDVKM. For the CDR3, the DNA is TGTGCCAGCAGTTCGGCCCCGGGACAGGGGGCCACCGGGGAGCTGTTTTTT. It codes for CASSSAPGQGATGELFF.

This chain connects TRBV5-6 to TRBJ2-3, with 10 bases that match TRBD1. Germline V gives CDR1 SGHDT, CDR2 YYEEEE. The CDR3 extends over 15 amino acids. V dropped 3 bases and J dropped 4; count of bases not matched to a gene: 5. The CDR3 nucleotides read TGTGCCAGCAGCTCCCGGGACAGGGGCCCAGATACGCAGTATTTT. Translating it yields CASSSRDRGPDTQYF.